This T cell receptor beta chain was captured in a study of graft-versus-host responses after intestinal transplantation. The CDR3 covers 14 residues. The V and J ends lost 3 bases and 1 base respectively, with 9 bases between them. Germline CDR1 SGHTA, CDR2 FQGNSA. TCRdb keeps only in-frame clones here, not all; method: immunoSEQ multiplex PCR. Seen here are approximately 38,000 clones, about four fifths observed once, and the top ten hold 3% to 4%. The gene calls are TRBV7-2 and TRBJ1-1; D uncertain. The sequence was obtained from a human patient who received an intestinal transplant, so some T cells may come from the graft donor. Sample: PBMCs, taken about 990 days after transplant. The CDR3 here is CASSFVWPNTEAFF. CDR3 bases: TGTGCCAGCAGCTTCGTTTGGCCGAACACTGAAGCTTTCTTT.